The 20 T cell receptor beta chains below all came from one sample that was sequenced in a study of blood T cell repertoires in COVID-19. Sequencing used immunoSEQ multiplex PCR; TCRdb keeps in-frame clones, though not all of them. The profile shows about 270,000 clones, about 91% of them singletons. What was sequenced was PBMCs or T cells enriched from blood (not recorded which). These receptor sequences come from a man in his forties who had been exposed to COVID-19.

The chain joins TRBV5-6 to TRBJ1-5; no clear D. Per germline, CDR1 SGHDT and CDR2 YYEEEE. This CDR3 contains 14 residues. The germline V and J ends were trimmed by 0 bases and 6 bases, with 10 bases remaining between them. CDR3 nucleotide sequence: TGTGCCAGCAGCTTGGTGGGGAGTGCTCAGCCCCAGCATTTT. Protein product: CASSLVGSAQPQHF.

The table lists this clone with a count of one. The CDR3 DNA sequence: TGTGCCAGCAGAAAACAGGGGGCGGATGGCTACACCTTC. It translates to CASRKQGADGYTF. The gene calls are TRBV28 and TRBJ1-2; 9 nucleotides align to TRBD1. From germline, CDR1 is MDHEN and CDR2 SYDVKM. Trimming removed 6 bases from V and 6 bases from J; junction bases left unmatched: 5. The CDR3 covers 13 residues.

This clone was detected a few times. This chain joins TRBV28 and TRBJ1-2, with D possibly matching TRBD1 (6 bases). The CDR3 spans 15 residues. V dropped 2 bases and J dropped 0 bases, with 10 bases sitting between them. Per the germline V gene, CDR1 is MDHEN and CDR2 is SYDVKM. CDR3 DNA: TGTGCCAGCAGTTTAAGGGGGACACCTAACTATGGCTACACCTTC. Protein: CASSLRGTPNYGYTF.

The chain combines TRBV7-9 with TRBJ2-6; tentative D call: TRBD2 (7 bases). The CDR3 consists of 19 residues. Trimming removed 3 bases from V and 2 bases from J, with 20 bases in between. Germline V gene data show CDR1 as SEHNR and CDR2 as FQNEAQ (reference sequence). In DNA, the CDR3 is TGTGCCAGCAGCTTGATCGGGGGGCAGGGAATTGCTGGGGCCAACGTCCTGACTTTC. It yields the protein CASSLIGGQGIAGANVLTF.

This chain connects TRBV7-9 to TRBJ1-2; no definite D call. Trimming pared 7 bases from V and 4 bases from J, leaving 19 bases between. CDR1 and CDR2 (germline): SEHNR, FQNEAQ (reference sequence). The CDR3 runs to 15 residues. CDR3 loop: CASIVGTDSRYGYTF. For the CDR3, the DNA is TGTGCCAGCATTGTGGGTACGGACTCCCGCTATGGCTACACCTTC.

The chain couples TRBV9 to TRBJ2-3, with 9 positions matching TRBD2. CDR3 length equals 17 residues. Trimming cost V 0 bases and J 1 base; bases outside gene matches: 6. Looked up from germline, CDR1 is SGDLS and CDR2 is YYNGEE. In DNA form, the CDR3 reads TGTGCCAGCAGCGTAGAACTTAGCGGGAGTGGCACAGATACGCAGTATTTT. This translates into CASSVELSGSGTDTQYF.

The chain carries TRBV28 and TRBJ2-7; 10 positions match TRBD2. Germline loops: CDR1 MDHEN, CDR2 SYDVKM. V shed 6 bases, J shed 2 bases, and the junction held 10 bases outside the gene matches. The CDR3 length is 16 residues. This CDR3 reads CASSNPASGSTYEQYF. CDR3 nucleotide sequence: TGTGCCAGCAGCAACCCGGCTAGCGGGAGTACCTACGAGCAGTACTTC.

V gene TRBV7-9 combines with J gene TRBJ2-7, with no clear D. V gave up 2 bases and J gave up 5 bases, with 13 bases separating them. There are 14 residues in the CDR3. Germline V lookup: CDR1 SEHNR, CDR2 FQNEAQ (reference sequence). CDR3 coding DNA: TGTGCCAGCAGCTTAAGCGAGAATCCCAACGAGCAGTACTTC. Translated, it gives CASSLSENPNEQYF.

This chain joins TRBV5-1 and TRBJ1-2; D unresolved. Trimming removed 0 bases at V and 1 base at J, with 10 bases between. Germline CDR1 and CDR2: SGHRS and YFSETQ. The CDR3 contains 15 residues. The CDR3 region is CASSLGGLVNYGYTF. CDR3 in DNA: TGCGCCAGCAGCTTGGGAGGGCTGGTTAACTATGGCTACACCTTC.

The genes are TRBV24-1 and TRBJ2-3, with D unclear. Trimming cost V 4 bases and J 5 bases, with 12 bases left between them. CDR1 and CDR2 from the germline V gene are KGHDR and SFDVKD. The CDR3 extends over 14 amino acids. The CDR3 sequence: CATSDPRTGDTQYF. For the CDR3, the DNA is TGTGCCACCAGTGACCCCCGAACCGGAGATACGCAGTATTTT.

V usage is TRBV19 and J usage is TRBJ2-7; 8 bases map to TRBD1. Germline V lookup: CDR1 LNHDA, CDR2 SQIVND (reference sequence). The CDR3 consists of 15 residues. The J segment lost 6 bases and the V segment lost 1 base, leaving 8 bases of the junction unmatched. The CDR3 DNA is TGTGCCAGTAGTATAGCTCCAGGACAGGGAGTCGAGCAGTACTTC. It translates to CASSIAPGQGVEQYF. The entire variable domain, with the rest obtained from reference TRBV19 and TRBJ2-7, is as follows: DGGITQSPKYLFRKEGQNVTLSCEQNLNHDAMYWYRQDPGQGLRLIYYSQIVNDFQKGDIAEGYSVSREKKESFPLTVTSAQKNPTAFYLCASSIAPGQGVEQYFGPGTRLTVT.

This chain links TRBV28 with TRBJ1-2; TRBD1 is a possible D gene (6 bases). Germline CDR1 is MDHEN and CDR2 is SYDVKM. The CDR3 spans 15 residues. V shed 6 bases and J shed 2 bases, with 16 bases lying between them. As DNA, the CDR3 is TGTGCCAGCAGCCCAGGACAGAGCGTCAACTATGGCTACACCTTC. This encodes CASSPGQSVNYGYTF.

CDR3 sequence reads: CASSLDGIGDEAFF. The CDR3 bases are TGTGCCAGCAGCTTGGACGGGATTGGCGATGAAGCTTTCTTT. This chain connects TRBV5-5 to TRBJ1-1; no definite D call. The CDR3 spans 14 residues. The germline V gene has CDR1 SGHKS and CDR2 YYEKEE (reference sequence). V lost 0 bases and J lost 7, with 13 bases in between.

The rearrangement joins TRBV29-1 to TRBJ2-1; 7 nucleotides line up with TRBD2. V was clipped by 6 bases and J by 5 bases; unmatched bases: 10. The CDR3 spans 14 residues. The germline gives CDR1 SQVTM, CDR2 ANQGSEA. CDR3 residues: CSVEEVGGDNEQFF. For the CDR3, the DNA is TGCAGCGTCGAGGAGGTGGGGGGGGACAATGAGCAGTTCTTC.

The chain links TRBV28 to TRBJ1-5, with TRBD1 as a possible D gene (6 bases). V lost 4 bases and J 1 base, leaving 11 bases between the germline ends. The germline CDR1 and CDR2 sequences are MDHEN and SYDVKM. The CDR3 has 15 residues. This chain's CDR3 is CASSYTGWSNQPQHF. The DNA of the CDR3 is TGTGCCAGCAGTTATACAGGGTGGAGCAATCAGCCCCAGCATTTT.

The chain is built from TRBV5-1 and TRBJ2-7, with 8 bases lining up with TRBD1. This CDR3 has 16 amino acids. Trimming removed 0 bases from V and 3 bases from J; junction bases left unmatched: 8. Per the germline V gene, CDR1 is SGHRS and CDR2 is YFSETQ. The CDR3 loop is CASSLGSGQGNYEQYF. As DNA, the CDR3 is TGCGCCAGCAGCTTGGGAAGTGGACAGGGTAACTACGAGCAGTACTTC. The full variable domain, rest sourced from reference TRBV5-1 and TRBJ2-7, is KAGVTQTPRYLIKTRGQQVTLSCSPISGHRSVSWYQQTPGQGLQFLFEYFSETQRNKGNFPGRFSGRQFSNSRSEMNVSTLELGDSALYLCASSLGSGQGNYEQYFGPGTRLTVT.

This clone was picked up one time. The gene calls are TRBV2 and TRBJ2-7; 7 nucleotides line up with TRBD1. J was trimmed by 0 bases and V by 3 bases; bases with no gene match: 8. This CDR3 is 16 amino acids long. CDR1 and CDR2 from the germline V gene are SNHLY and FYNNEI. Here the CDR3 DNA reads TGTGCCAGCAGTGAGACAATGGACAGGTCCTCCTACGAGCAGTACTTC. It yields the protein CASSETMDRSSYEQYF.

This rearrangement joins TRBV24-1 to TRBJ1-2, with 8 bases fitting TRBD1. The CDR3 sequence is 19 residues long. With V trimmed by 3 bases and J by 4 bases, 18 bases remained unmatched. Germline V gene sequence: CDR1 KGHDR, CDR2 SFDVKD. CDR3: CATSDGPGQELTGVYGYTF. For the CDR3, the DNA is TGTGCCACCAGTGATGGACCGGGACAGGAACTTACGGGCGTCTATGGCTACACCTTC.

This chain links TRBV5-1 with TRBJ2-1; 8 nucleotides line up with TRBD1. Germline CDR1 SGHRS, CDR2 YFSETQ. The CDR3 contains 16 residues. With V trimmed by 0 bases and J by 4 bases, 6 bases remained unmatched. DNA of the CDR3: TGCGCCAGCAGCTTGGCCGGGACAGGAGAATACAATGAGCAGTTCTTC. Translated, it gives CASSLAGTGEYNEQFF.

The CDR3: CASSLGNYGYTF. The DNA of the CDR3 is TGTGCCAGCAGTTTAGGCAATTATGGCTACACCTTC. The chain employs TRBV28 and TRBJ1-2; no firm D call. The germline V gene encodes CDR1 MDHEN and CDR2 SYDVKM. This CDR3 is built from 12 residues. V lost 2 bases and J 5 bases, leaving 6 bases between the germline ends.